The rows below give T cell receptor beta chains drawn from one sample of a study of regulatory T cells in long-lasting Graves disease. Via MiXCR, TCRdb re-called the multiplex PCR reads, giving one row per CDR3 protein. The table has about 380,000 distinct CDR3 sequences, around 15% seen once. The source material was peripheral blood mononuclear cells (PBMCs), sampled at new diagnosis, from a patient treated with antithyroid drugs. Receptor source: a female donor with Graves disease. The CDR3 runs from the conserved cysteine through the conserved F or W. D genes are given only for firm matches. The size entry is marked missing in some rows and otherwise reads once, few, many or a size class.

V gene	D gene	clone size	J gene	CDR3 DNA	CDR3 protein
TRBV4-3	TRBD2	.	TRBJ2-4	TGCGCCAGCAGCCAAGGTAGCGGGAGTGGTAACATTCAGTACTTC	CASSQGSGSGNIQYF
TRBV28	TRBD1	many	TRBJ2-7	TGTGCCAGCAGCCGGACCGTAGGGACAGGGCGGTACGAGCAGTACTTC	CASSRTVGTGRYEQYF
TRBV19	TRBD1	many	TRBJ1-2	TGTGCCAGTAGTATCGCACAGGGGAATGGCTACACCTTC	CASSIAQGNGYTF
TRBV28	.	.	TRBJ2-3	TGTGCCAGCTATCAGGCCCCCTGGGGTAGGGTAGCAACAGATACGCAGTATTTT	CASYQAPWGRVATDTQYF
TRBV5-1	.	.	TRBJ1-1	TGCGCCAGCAGCAGAACGATACGGGACCGCCCCAACACTGAAGCTTTCTTT	CASSRTIRDRPNTEAFF
TRBV6-1	.	few	TRBJ1-3	.	CASILDRSSGNTIYF
TRBV5-1	TRBD2	many	TRBJ2-3	TGCGCCATGAAGCGGGAGGGGGGCACAGATACGCAGTATTTT	CAMKREGGTDTQYF
TRBV10-3	.	.	TRBJ1-5	TGTGCCATCAGTGAGCAAGGGGGAAATCAGCCCCAGCATTTT	CAISEQGGNQPQHF
TRBV20-1	.	many	TRBJ2-4	TGCAGTGCTCCCGTGGGTGGAGGACTAGCCAAAAACATTCAGTACTTC	CSAPVGGGLAKNIQYF
TRBV30	.	many	TRBJ1-2	TGTGCCTGGAGTTCAGTTGCTAACTATGGCTACACCTTC	CAWSSVANYGYTF
TRBV2	TRBD1	.	TRBJ2-2	TGTGCCAGCAGGGTGGACAGGGGAGCTGAAAACACCGGGGAGCTGTTTTTT	CASRVDRGAENTGELFF
TRBV27	TRBD2	many	TRBJ2-7	TGTGCCAGCAGTTTACTAGCGGATTATAGCTCCTACGAGCAGTACTTC	CASSLLADYSSYEQYF
TRBV24-1	.	.	TRBJ2-2	TGTGCCACCAGTAATGGAACGGACACCGGGGAGCTGTTTTTT	CATSNGTDTGELFF
TRBV2	.	many	TRBJ1-1	TGTGCCGTCGCACAGGGATCGAACACTGAAGCTTTCTTT	CAVAQGSNTEAFF
TRBV20-1	TRBD1	many	TRBJ1-4	TGCAGTGCTAGAGATCCGTGGGGACAGAATAATGAAAAACTGTTTTTT	CSARDPWGQNNEKLFF
TRBV9	TRBD2	many	TRBJ2-6	TGTGCCAGCAGCGTAGGAGACGCGGGGGTCGGGGCCAACGTCCTGACTTTC	CASSVGDAGVGANVLTF